This entry lists 16 T cell receptor beta chains sequenced from one sample in a study of T and B cells in COVID-19 patients. Multiplex PCR with BIOMED2 TRB-A/B primer pools amplified TRB rearrangements. TCRdb re-called the multiplex PCR reads through MiXCR, storing one row per CDR3 protein. This sample carries more than 7,000 distinct CDR3 sequences, around 40% of them seen once, and the ten largest clones take more than 2.5%. TRB was amplified from about 260-540 ng of blood genomic DNA. Sample: blood. Receptors originate from a human donor who had recovered from COVID-19.

This clonotype was counted a few times. CDR3 protein: CSASNTEAFF. CDR3 DNA sequence: TGCAGCGCTAGTAACACTGAAGCTTTCTTT. The V call is TRBV29-1, the J call TRBJ1-1; the D is unclear. The V gene lost 7 bases and the J gene lost 2 bases, with 5 bases spanning the gap. This CDR3 is built from 10 residues. CDR1 SQVTM and CDR2 ANQGSEA come from the germline V gene.

V and J are TRBV6-2 or TRBV6-3 and TRBJ2-3; a possible D gene is TRBD2 (6 bases). The V and J ends lost 5 bases and 9 bases respectively, with 15 bases between them. The CDR3 sequence is 13 residues long. The germline gives CDR1 MNHEY, CDR2 SVGEGT. The CDR3 DNA reads as TGTGCCAGCAGTGAAGGAGGAGGGTGGACGCAGTATTTT. Its translation is CASSEGGGWTQYF.

In this sample, this clonotype is medium-sized (0.01 to 0.1%). This chain connects TRBV19 to TRBJ1-6, with D tentatively TRBD1 (6 bases). The CDR3 has 14 amino acids. Germline CDR1 LNHDA, CDR2 SQIVND (reference sequence). V lost 7 bases and J 14 bases, leaving 21 bases between the germline ends. The CDR3 region is CASTSRGPQLTLHF. CDR3 DNA sequence: TGTGCCAGTACGTCCCGGGGGCCACAACTAACCCTCCACTTT.

The chain joins TRBV11-3 to TRBJ1-2, with a tentative D call TRBD1 (6 bases). Between the trimmed V and J ends, which lost 5 bases and 9 bases, there was a span of 13 bases. The CDR3 runs to 12 residues. Germline values: CDR1 SGHNT, CDR2 YENEEA. CDR3 nucleotides: TGTGCCAGCAGCGCTGGGACATCCAGCTACACCTTC. Residues: CASSAGTSSYTF.

The chain is built from TRBV10-3 and TRBJ2-7; TRBD2 is a possible D gene (5 bases). CDR3 size: 13 residues. Germline V gene lookup returns CDR1 ENHRY and CDR2 SYGVKD. Trimming pared 5 bases from V and 2 bases from J, leaving 10 bases between. The CDR3 protein is CAISHGVTYEQYF. The DNA of the CDR3 is TGTGCCATCAGTCACGGGGTTACCTACGAGCAGTACTTC.

The chain couples TRBV7-6 to TRBJ2-2; D not certain. From germline, CDR1 is SGHVS and CDR2 FNYEAQ. With 5 bases removed from V and 4 bases from J, the gap between germline ends came to 2 bases. The CDR3 is made up of 11 amino acids. CDR3 nucleotides: TGTGCCAGCAGCCTCACCGGGGAGCTGTTTTTT. Residues: CASSLTGELFF.

This chain's CDR3 is CASSSDSLYGYTF. The CDR3 DNA sequence: TGTGCCAGCAGCTCAGACAGCCTGTATGGCTACACCTTC. The genes are TRBV6-2 or TRBV6-3 and TRBJ1-2, with D possibly TRBD1 on 5 matching bases. V was shortened by 6 bases and J by 5 bases, with 13 bases between the two germline ends. Germline V gene lookup returns CDR1 MNHEY and CDR2 SVGEGT. This CDR3 is built from 13 residues.

The chain combines TRBV5-4 with TRBJ2-7, with 7 nucleotides matching TRBD1. Germline values: CDR1 SGHNT, CDR2 YYREEE (reference sequence). CDR3 length: 14 amino acids. V lost 1 base to trimming and J lost 2 bases; unmatched junction nucleotides: 3. Here the CDR3 reads CASSLWDSTYEQYF. The CDR3 DNA follows: TGTGCCAGCAGCTTGTGGGACAGCACCTACGAGCAGTACTTC.

V gene TRBV6-5 combines with J gene TRBJ1-6; D possibly corresponds to TRBD1 (5 bases). CDR3 length: 14 amino acids. V lost 5 bases to trimming and J lost 14 bases, with 19 bases between them. Germline CDR1 is MNHEY and CDR2 is SVGAGI. CDR3 nucleotide sequence: TGTGCCAGCAGTGCGGACGGGACGGCGAGGTCCCTCCACTTT. This translates into CASSADGTARSLHF.

The rearrangement links TRBV29-1 to TRBJ1-1; D might be TRBD1 (5 bases). This CDR3 is 14 amino acids long. Trimming removed 3 bases from V and 3 bases from J, with 14 bases in between. Germline assignment: CDR1 SQVTM and CDR2 ANQGSEA. CDR3 amino acids: CSVDGARGDTEAFF. In DNA, the CDR3 is TGCAGCGTTGATGGGGCGCGGGGGGACACTGAAGCTTTCTTT.

Concerning this clonotype itself: No DNA is shown, since the ends of the CDR3 on it are uncertain; the CDR3 is the one TCRdb lists. The V and J genes are TRBV19 and TRBJ2-2; TRBD2 is taken as the D call from the table, unchecked against the DNA. A total of 15 residues make up the CDR3, ends included. Germline-derived CDR1 and CDR2 are LNHDA and SQIVND (reference sequence). The CDR3 reads CARSEGLAAPGSCFF.

This clonotype has more than one count but fewer than ten. The chain has TRBV27 and TRBJ2-5; 8 bases fit TRBD2. CDR1 MNHEY and CDR2 SMNVEV come from the germline V gene (reference sequence). V trimming: 4 bases; J trimming: 3 bases; junction bases outside the gene matches: 7. This CDR3 region has 15 residues. The CDR3 sequence is CASSSSVAGKETQYF. In nucleotides, the CDR3 is TGTGCCAGCAGTTCGTCGGTAGCGGGGAAAGAGACCCAGTACTTC.

This clonotype was seen a handful of times. This rearrangement joins TRBV27 to TRBJ2-5; 9 bases line up with TRBD1. Looked up from germline, CDR1 is MNHEY and CDR2 is SMNVEV (reference sequence). V shed 5 bases, J shed 7 bases, and the junction held 5 bases outside the gene matches. The length of the CDR3 is 13 residues. The CDR3 nucleotides are TGTGCCAGCAGTCCGGGACAGGGAGGGACCCAGTACTTC. Protein: CASSPGQGGTQYF.

This chain's CDR3 is CASSLLAGGNEQFF. For the CDR3, the DNA is TGTGCCAGCAGCCTACTAGCGGGGGGGAATGAGCAGTTCTTC. V is TRBV7-2 and J is TRBJ2-1; 13 nucleotides agree with TRBD2. This CDR3 contains 14 residues. Germline-derived CDR1 and CDR2 are SGHTA and FQGNSA. V lost 5 bases, J lost 7 bases, and 2 bases stayed unmatched. Variable domain in full (rest from reference TRBV7-2 and TRBJ2-1): GAGVSQSPSNKVTEKGKDVELRCDPISGHTALYWYRQSLGQGLEFLIYFQGNSAPDKSGLPSDRFSAERTGGSVSTLTIQRTQQEDSAVYLCASSLLAGGNEQFFGPGTRLTVL.

The gene calls are TRBV12-3 or TRBV12-4 and TRBJ2-1; tentatively, D is TRBD2 (5 bases). The CDR3 length is 15 residues. The ends were cut back, 4 bases at V and 2 bases at J, with 12 bases in the middle. CDR3 in amino acids: CASSSPDGAYNEQFF. The CDR3 DNA follows: TGTGCCAGCAGTTCCCCCGACGGGGCCTACAATGAGCAGTTCTTC.

The V call is TRBV24-1, the J call TRBJ2-7, with a tentative D call TRBD1 (8 bases). Germline V gene lookup returns CDR1 KGHDR and CDR2 SFDVKD. CDR3 size: 15 residues. CDR3 nucleotide sequence: TGTGCCACCAGTGTCCTAATCCCGGGACAGGACCAGCGGGGCGTC. As protein: CATSVLIPGQDQRGV.